This T cell receptor (beta chain) was observed in a study of T cells in Graves' hyperthyroidism and ophthalmopathy. This CDR3 region has 15 residues. Germline loops: CDR1 SEHNR, CDR2 FQNEAQ (reference sequence). V lost 6 bases, J lost 9 bases, and 12 bases stayed unmatched. Using RNA transcripts as the source, TCR beta CDR3 regions were amplified. HTBI primers were the set used in a first-round RT-PCR of the TCR CDR3. Using its own MiXCR run on the multiplex PCR reads, TCRdb lists one record per CDR3 protein. The sample has 300,000 to 400,000 distinct CDR3 sequences; roughly 15% are singletons. This clonotype showed up just a few times.

This receptor was identified in a woman aged 25 to 45 with Graves' ophthalmopathy. The chain uses TRBV7-9 and TRBJ2-1; 9 bases match TRBD2. Sequencing used blood. The CDR3 region is CASSGKGGGAGEQFF. DNA for the CDR3: TGTGCCAGCAGTGGGAAGGGCGGGGGGGCCGGTGAGCAGTTCTTC. The full variable domain, its missing parts supplied by reference TRBV7-9 and TRBJ2-1, is DTGVSQNPRHKITKRGQNVTFRCDPISEHNRLYWYRQTLGQGPEFLTYFQNEAQLEKSRLLSDRFSAERPKGSFSTLEIQRTEQGDSAMYLCASSGKGGGAGEQFFGPGTRLTVL.